This T cell receptor beta chain comes out of a study of TIL therapy for anti-PD-1-resistant metastatic lung cancer. On the study more broadly: Four tumors were EGFR-mutant and two were ALK-rearranged.

The germline V gene has CDR1 SGHNT and CDR2 YYREEE (reference sequence). Unmatched junction bases numbered 3, after V lost 0 bases and J lost 4 bases. There are 15 residues in the CDR3. As to time point: pre-treatment sample, taken before nivolumab and TIL therapy. Patients were adults with stage 4 NSCLC. This was the immunoSEQ v3 assay. Clones were read by immunoSEQ multiplex PCR, and TCRdb kept only the in-frame ones, dropping some. The sample consists of tens of thousands of clones, about 69% of them appearing once. Remarks on this clone: Its specificity is unknown.

Study results and limitations: Treatment-naive, never-smoker and oncogene-addicted patients were overrepresented in this highly selected cohort. After infusion, TIL clonotypes partly replaced peripheral T cells and declined over months.

The sequence was obtained from a person between 25 and 80 years old with non-small cell lung cancer. This chain uses TRBV5-4 with TRBJ2-3; TRBD1 matches 9 bases. Sample: blood, taken at baseline. The CDR3 DNA reads TGTGCCAGCAGCTTGGGACAGGGGGGTCCAGATACGCAGTATTTT. Its protein is CASSLGQGGPDTQYF.